Following are 2 T cell receptor beta chains from one sample sequenced in a study of shared clonotypes between healthy human individuals. The table came from immunoSEQ multiplex PCR; TCRdb's copy has only in-frame clones and leaves some out. This table has 2 million to 2.5 million clones, 85% to 95% appearing once. Sequencing was carried out using naive CD4+ T cells sorted from blood. Subset given: CD45RA+ positively selected. These receptor sequences come from a man between 18 and 35 years old in good health.

The chain uses TRBV5-6 and TRBJ2-1; D gene uncertain. Germline lookup yields CDR1 SGHDT and CDR2 YYEEEE. This CDR3 contains 12 residues. Trimming removed 0 bases at V and 10 bases at J, with 8 bases between. CDR3 DNA sequence: TGTGCCAGCAGCTTGGGGTTCAACGAGCAGTTCTTC. Translating gives CASSLGFNEQFF.

Note on this clone: The same CDR3 is also encoded by other DNA sequences in this sample. V and J are TRBV6-1 and TRBJ1-1, with 8 bases fitting TRBD1. Trimming cost V 4 bases and J 0 bases; bases outside gene matches: 1. This CDR3 region has 14 residues. Germline CDR1 and CDR2: MNHNS and SASEGT. CDR3 sequence (DNA): TGTGCCAGCAGTGGGACAGGGATGAACACTGAAGCTTTCTTT. Its protein product is CASSGTGMNTEAFF.